These T cell receptor beta chains were read from a single sample in a study of identical twins. TCRdb fed the 5' RACE reads into MiXCR, producing one record per CDR3 protein. The data show 450,000 to 500,000 distinct CDR3 sequences, with approximately 15% seen just once and approximately 0.98% held by the top ten. A further study also used this sample, focusing on yellow fever vaccine responses in identical twins.

The sequenced sample was CD4+ T cells sorted from blood. These receptors came from a woman aged 18-29 years in good health. Both conserved end residues are part of each CDR3. The order of the fields is D gene, V gene, J gene, CDR3 length, clone size, CDR3 protein, CDR3 DNA. D genes are given only for firm matches. The size entry is marked missing in some rows and otherwise reads once, few, many or a size class.

-	TRBV10-1	TRBJ2-3	13	-	CASKNWGSDTQYF	TGCGCCAGCAAGAACTGGGGCTCAGATACGCAGTATTTT
-	TRBV12-3/TRBV12-4	TRBJ2-6	16	few	CASSSDRLSGANVLTF	TGTGCCAGCAGTTCGGATCGCCTCTCTGGGGCCAACGTCCTGACTTTC
TRBD2	TRBV20-1	TRBJ2-3	13	-	CSSGTSGADTQYF	TGCAGCTCGGGGACTAGCGGGGCAGATACGCAGTATTTT
-	TRBV3-1	TRBJ1-2	13	few	CASSQEGAKGYTF	TGTGCCAGCAGCCAAGAGGGAGCTAAGGGCTACACCTTC
-	TRBV28	TRBJ2-1	15	-	CALNTAGRFDNEQFF	TGTGCCCTTAATACTGCAGGGAGGTTTGACAATGAGCAGTTCTTC
TRBD1	TRBV7-9	TRBJ2-3	15	many	CASSSGGRAEDTQYF	TGTGCCAGCTCCTCAGGGGGCAGGGCTGAAGATACGCAGTATTTT
-	TRBV15	TRBJ1-1	13	-	CATSRDKATEAFF	TGTGCCACCAGCCGGGACAAGGCCACTGAAGCTTTCTTT
TRBD1	TRBV3-1	TRBJ1-1	14	few	CASRNTGGNTEAFF	TGTGCCAGCAGAAACACAGGGGGGAACACTGAAGCTTTCTTT
-	TRBV12-3/TRBV12-4	TRBJ2-7	15	-	CASSFLARFTYEQYF	TGTGCCAGCAGTTTTCTCGCCAGATTTACCTACGAGCAGTACTTC
-	TRBV7-2	TRBJ2-7	15	few	CASSLSGGSAYEQYF	TGTGCCAGCAGCTTATCGGGGGGCTCGGCCTACGAGCAGTACTTC
-	TRBV29-1	TRBJ1-4	12	few	CSVRRGNEKLFF	TGCAGCGTGCGACGGGGGAATGAAAAACTGTTTTTT
TRBD2	TRBV7-9	TRBJ2-2	15	-	CASRSAGENTGELFF	TGTGCCAGCAGGTCTGCGGGGGAAAACACCGGGGAGCTGTTTTTT
-	TRBV5-1	TRBJ2-3	13	-	CASSLEFGDTQYF	TGCGCCAGCAGCTTGGAATTCGGCGATACGCAGTATTTT
-	TRBV5-5	TRBJ2-7	14	few	CASSFRRATYEQYF	TGTGCCAGCAGCTTCCGACGGGCAACCTACGAGCAGTACTTC
TRBD2	TRBV12-3/TRBV12-4	TRBJ2-7	15	-	CASSLAAGLAGEQYF	TGTGCCAGCAGTTTAGCAGCAGGACTAGCGGGGGAGCAGTACTTC
TRBD2	TRBV5-6	TRBJ2-5	15	many	CASSLRRGTGETQYF	TGTGCCAGCAGCTTGAGGCGGGGGACGGGAGAGACCCAGTACTTC
TRBD2	TRBV3-1	TRBJ2-7	14	-	CASSRSSGSYEQYF	TGTGCCAGCAGCCGATCTAGCGGGTCGTACGAGCAGTACTTC
-	TRBV15	TRBJ2-1	14	-	CATSRPAVYNEQFF	TGTGCCACCAGCAGACCCGCGGTCTACAATGAGCAGTTCTTC
-	TRBV6-1	TRBJ2-3	12	few	CAGSWATDTQYF	TGTGCCGGAAGTTGGGCCACAGATACGCAGTATTTT
-	TRBV5-4	TRBJ2-3	14	-	CASRPGTVTDTQYF	TGTGCCAGCAGACCTGGGACGGTCACAGATACGCAGTATTTT
TRBD2	TRBV28	TRBJ2-3	17	few	CASSHGTSGINRDTQYF	TGTGCCAGCAGTCACGGGACTAGCGGAATCAATCGAGATACGCAGTATTTT
TRBD2	TRBV10-3	TRBJ2-1	17	-	CAISESRIAGGLGEQFF	TGTGCCATCAGTGAGAGTCGCATAGCGGGGGGGCTCGGAGAGCAGTTCTTC
-	TRBV3-1	TRBJ2-7	14	few	CASSHTRVGYEQYF	TGTGCCAGCAGCCACACCCGGGTCGGATACGAGCAGTACTTC
-	TRBV6-1	TRBJ1-1	13	few	CATKGGGDTEAFF	TGTGCCACCAAGGGAGGGGGGGACACTGAAGCTTTCTTT
-	TRBV7-3	TRBJ1-4	16	few	CASSLRDGQQGEKLFF	TGTGCCAGCAGCTTAAGGGACGGACAGCAGGGAGAAAAACTGTTTTTT
-	TRBV9	TRBJ1-2	15	few	CASNLGGLSLGGYTF	TGTGCCAGCAACCTAGGCGGCCTTTCCTTGGGTGGCTACACCTTC
-	TRBV7-9	TRBJ2-7	12	-	CASSHGPYEQYF	TGTGCCAGCAGCCATGGTCCCTACGAGCAGTACTTC
-	TRBV5-1	TRBJ2-7	14	few	CASSSTGITNEQYF	TGCGCCAGCAGCTCCACCGGGATAACCAACGAGCAGTACTTC
-	TRBV20-1	TRBJ2-4	14	many	CSASGEGPKNIQYF	TGCAGTGCTAGTGGTGAGGGCCCCAAAAACATTCAGTACTTC
-	TRBV5-1	TRBJ2-7	14	-	CASSLLALPYEQYF	TGCGCCAGCAGCTTACTAGCCCTCCCCTACGAGCAGTACTTC
-	TRBV20-1	TRBJ2-7	12	-	CSARPVTYEQYF	TGCAGTGCTAGACCCGTCACCTACGAGCAGTACTTC
TRBD1	TRBV29-1	TRBJ1-2	14	-	CSVPRQGSNYGYTF	TGCAGCGTCCCTCGACAGGGCTCTAACTATGGCTACACCTTC
-	TRBV3-1	TRBJ2-3	14	few	CASSPETLTDTQYF	TGTGCCAGCAGCCCAGAGACACTTACAGATACGCAGTATTTT
-	TRBV15	TRBJ2-7	15	few	CATGIGRGVTYEQYF	TGTGCCACCGGAATAGGGAGGGGGGTTACCTACGAGCAGTACTTC
TRBD1	TRBV5-1	TRBJ1-4	15	few	CASSLVGQGVEKLFF	TGCGCCAGCAGCTTGGTCGGACAGGGGGTTGAAAAACTGTTTTTT
TRBD2	TRBV19	TRBJ2-3	15	many	CASKEGGRSADTQYF	TGTGCCAGTAAAGAAGGCGGGAGGTCGGCAGATACGCAGTATTTT
-	TRBV7-2	TRBJ2-7	15	few	CASSRFAGASYEQYF	TGTGCCAGCAGCAGGTTCGCGGGGGCCTCCTACGAGCAGTACTTC
-	TRBV2	TRBJ1-1	14	few	CASSFRALNTEAFF	TGTGCCAGCAGTTTCCGGGCCTTGAACACTGAAGCTTTCTTT
-	TRBV11-3	TRBJ2-1	13	few	CASSTRTLAEQFF	TGTGCCAGCAGCACCCGGACGTTGGCTGAGCAGTTCTTC
-	TRBV5-1	TRBJ1-5	13	-	CASSTAPKQPQHF	TGCGCCAGTTCGACAGCCCCAAAACAGCCCCAGCATTTT
-	TRBV29-1	TRBJ1-1	13	-	CSVELYMNTEAFF	TGCAGCGTTGAATTATATATGAACACTGAAGCTTTCTTT
-	TRBV29-1	TRBJ2-7	12	-	CSVSRGALEQYF	TGCAGCGTATCGAGGGGCGCACTCGAGCAGTACTTC
-	TRBV10-3	TRBJ2-1	12	many	CATTGEGNEQFF	TGTGCCACCACAGGGGAGGGCAATGAGCAGTTCTTC
TRBD2	TRBV29-1	TRBJ2-3	13	few	CSGASGRTDTQYF	TGCAGCGGGGCCAGCGGGAGGACAGATACGCAGTATTTT
-	TRBV7-9	TRBJ2-3	13	-	CASDGGSTDTQYF	TGTGCCAGCGACGGCGGGAGCACAGATACGCAGTATTTT
-	TRBV12-3/TRBV12-4	TRBJ1-1	14	-	CASTTDTLNTEAFF	TGTGCCAGCACCACGGACACCCTGAACACTGAAGCTTTCTTT